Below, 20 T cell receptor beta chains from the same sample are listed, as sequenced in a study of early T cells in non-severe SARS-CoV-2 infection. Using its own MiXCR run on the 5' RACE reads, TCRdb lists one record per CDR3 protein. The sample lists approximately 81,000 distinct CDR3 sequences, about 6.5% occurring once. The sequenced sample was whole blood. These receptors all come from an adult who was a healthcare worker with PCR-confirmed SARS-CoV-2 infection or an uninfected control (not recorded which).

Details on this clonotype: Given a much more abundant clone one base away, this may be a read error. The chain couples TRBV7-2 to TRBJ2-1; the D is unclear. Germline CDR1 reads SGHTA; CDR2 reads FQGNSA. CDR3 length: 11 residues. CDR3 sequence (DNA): TGTGCCTGCAGCTTTGTAGGCGAGCAGTTCTTC. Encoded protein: CACSFVGEQFF.

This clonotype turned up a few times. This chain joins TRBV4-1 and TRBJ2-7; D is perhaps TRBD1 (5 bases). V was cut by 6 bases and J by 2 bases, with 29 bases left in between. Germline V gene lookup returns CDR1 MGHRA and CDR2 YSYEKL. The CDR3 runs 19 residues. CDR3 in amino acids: CASRHVIRVETAIPYEQYF. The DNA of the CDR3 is TGCGCCAGCAGGCACGTAATCAGGGTTGAGACAGCGATACCCTACGAGCAGTACTTC.

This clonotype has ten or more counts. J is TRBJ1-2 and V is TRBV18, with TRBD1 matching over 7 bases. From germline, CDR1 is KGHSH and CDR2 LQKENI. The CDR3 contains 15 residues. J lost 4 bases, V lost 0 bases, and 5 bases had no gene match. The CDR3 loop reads CASSPPRTGPYGYTF. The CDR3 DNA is TGTGCCAGCTCACCACCTCGGACAGGCCCCTATGGCTACACCTTC. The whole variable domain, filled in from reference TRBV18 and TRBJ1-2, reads NAGVMQNPRHLVRRRGQEARLRCSPMKGHSHVYWYRQLPEEGLKFMVYLQKENIIDESGMPKERFSAEFPKEGPSILRIQQVVRGDSAAYFCASSPPRTGPYGYTFGSGTRLTVV.

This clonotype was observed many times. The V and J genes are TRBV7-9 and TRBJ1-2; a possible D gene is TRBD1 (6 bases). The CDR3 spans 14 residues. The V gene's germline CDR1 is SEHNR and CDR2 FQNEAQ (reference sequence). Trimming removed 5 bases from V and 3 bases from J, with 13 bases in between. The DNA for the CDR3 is TGTGCCAGCAGCCATTTACGGACAGACTATGGCTACACCTTC. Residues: CASSHLRTDYGYTF.

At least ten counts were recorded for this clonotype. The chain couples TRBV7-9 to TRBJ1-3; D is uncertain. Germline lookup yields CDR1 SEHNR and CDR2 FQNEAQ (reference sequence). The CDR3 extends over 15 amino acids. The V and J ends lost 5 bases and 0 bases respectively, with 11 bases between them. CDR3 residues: CASSQTRNSGNTIYF. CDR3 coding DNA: TGTGCCAGCAGCCAAACGAGGAACTCTGGAAACACCATATATTTT.

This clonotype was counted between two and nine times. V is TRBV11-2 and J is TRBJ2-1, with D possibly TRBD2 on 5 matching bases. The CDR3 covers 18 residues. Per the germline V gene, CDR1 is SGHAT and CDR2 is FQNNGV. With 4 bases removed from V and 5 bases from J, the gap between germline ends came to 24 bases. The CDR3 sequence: CASSYISLGVKIDNEQFF. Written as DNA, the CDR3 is TGTGCCAGCAGCTACATTTCGTTGGGAGTAAAAATAGACAATGAGCAGTTCTTC.

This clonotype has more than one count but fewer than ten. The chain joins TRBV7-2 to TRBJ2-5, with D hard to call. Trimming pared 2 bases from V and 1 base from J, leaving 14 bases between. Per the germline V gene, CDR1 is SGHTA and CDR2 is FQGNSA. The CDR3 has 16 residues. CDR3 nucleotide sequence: TGTGCCAGCAGCTTAATCTCCAGAACCGCCCAAGAGACCCAGTACTTC. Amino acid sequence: CASSLISRTAQETQYF.

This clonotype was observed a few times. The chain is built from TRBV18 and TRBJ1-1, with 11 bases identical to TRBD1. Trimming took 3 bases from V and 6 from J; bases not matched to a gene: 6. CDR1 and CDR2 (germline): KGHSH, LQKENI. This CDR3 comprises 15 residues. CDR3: CASSPWTGGSSEAFF. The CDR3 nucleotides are TGTGCCAGCTCACCTTGGACAGGGGGCAGCTCTGAAGCTTTCTTT.

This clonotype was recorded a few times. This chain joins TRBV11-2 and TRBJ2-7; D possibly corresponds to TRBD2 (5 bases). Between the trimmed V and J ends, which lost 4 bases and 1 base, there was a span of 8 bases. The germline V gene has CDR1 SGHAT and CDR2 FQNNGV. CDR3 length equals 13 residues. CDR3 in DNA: TGTGCCAGCAGCTCTCGGGGATCCTACGAGCAGTACTTC. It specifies CASSSRGSYEQYF.

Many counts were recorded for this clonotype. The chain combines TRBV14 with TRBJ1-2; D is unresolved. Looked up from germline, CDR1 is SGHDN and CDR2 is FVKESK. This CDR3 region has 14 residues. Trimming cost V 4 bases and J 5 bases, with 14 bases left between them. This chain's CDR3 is CASSRPGRLYGYTF. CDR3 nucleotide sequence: TGTGCCAGCAGCCGTCCCGGGAGACTTTATGGCTACACCTTC. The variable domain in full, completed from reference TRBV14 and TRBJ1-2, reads EAGVTQFPSHSVIEKGQTVTLRCDPISGHDNLYWYRRVMGKEIKFLLHFVKESKQDESGMPNNRFLAERTGGTYSTLKVQPAELEDSGVYFCASSRPGRLYGYTFGSGTRLTVV.

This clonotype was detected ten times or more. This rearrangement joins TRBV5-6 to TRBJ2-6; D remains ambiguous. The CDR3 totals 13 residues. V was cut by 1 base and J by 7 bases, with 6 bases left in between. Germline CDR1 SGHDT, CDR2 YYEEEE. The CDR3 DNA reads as TGTGCCAGCAGCTTGCCCCAAGCCAACGTCCTGACTTTC. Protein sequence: CASSLPQANVLTF.

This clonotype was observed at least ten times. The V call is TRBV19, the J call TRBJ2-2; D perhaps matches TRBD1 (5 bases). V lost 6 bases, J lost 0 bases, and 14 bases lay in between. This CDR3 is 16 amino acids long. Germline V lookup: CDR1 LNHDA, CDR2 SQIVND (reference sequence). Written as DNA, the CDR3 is TGTGCCAGTAGGTCTCCGAGACAGACGAACACCGGGGAGCTGTTTTTT. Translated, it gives CASRSPRQTNTGELFF.

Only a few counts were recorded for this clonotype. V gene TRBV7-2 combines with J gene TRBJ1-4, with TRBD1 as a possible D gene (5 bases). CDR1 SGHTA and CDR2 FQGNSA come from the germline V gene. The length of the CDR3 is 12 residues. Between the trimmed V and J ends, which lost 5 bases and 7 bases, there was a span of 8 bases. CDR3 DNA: TGTGCCAGCAGCCCAAGGGGTGAAAAACTGTTTTTT. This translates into CASSPRGEKLFF.

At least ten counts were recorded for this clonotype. The CDR3 DNA reads TGTGCCAGCAGTCCCGGAGGTGGCACAGATACGCAGTATTTT. Amino acid sequence: CASSPGGGTDTQYF. The V call is TRBV12-3 or TRBV12-4, the J call TRBJ2-3; D is possibly TRBD2 (5 bases). The CDR3 is made up of 14 amino acids. Trimming removed 5 bases at V and 1 base at J, with 10 bases between.

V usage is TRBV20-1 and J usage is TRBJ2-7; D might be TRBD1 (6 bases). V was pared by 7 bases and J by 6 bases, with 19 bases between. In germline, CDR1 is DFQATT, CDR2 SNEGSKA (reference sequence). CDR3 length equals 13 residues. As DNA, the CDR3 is TGCAGTGTAACAGGGTCCCTACCCAGCGAGCAGTACTTC. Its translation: CSVTGSLPSEQYF.

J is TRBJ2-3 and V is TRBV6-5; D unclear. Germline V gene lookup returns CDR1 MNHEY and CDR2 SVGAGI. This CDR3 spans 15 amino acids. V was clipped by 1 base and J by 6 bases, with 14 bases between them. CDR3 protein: CASSYLSTDGDTQYF. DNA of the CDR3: TGTGCCAGCAGTTACTTGAGCACTGACGGGGATACGCAGTATTTT.

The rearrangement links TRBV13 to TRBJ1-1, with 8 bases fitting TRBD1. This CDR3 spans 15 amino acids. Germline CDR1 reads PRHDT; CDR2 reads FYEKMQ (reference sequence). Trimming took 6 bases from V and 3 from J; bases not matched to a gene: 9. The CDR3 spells CASRQGAGWDTEAFF. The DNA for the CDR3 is TGTGCCAGCAGGCAGGGGGCGGGATGGGACACTGAAGCTTTCTTT.

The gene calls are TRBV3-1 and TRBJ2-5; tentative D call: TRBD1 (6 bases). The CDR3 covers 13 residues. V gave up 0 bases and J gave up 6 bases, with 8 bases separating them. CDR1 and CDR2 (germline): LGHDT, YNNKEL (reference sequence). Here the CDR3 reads CASSQDRGKTQYF. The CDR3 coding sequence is TGTGCCAGCAGCCAAGACAGGGGAAAGACCCAGTACTTC.

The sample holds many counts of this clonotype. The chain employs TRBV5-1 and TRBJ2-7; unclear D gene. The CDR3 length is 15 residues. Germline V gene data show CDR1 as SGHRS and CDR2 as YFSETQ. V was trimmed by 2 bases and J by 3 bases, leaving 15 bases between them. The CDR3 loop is CASSFGTASHYEQYF. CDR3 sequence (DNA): TGCGCCAGCAGCTTCGGTACAGCCTCCCACTACGAGCAGTACTTC.

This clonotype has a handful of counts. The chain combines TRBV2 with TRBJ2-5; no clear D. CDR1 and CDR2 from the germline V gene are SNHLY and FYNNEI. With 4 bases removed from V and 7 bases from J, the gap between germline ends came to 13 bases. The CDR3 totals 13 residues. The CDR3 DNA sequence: TGTGCCAGCAGTGCCGCCGTCAGAGGGACCCAGTACTTC. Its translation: CASSAAVRGTQYF.